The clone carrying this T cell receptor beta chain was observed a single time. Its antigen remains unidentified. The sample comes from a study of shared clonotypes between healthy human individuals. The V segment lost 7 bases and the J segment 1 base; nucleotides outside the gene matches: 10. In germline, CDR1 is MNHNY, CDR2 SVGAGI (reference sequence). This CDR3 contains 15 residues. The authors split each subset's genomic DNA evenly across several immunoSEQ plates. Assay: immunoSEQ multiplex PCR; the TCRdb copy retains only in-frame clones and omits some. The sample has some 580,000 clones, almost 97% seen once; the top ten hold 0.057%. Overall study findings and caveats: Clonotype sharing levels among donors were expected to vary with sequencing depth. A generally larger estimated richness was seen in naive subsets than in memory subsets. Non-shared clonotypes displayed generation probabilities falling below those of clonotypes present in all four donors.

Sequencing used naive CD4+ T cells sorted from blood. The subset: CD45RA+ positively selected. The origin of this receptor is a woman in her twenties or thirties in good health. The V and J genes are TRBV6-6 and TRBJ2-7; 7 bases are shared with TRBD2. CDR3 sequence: CASTLGRDGSYEQYF. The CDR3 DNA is TGTGCCAGCACCCTTGGGAGGGACGGTTCCTACGAGCAGTACTTC.